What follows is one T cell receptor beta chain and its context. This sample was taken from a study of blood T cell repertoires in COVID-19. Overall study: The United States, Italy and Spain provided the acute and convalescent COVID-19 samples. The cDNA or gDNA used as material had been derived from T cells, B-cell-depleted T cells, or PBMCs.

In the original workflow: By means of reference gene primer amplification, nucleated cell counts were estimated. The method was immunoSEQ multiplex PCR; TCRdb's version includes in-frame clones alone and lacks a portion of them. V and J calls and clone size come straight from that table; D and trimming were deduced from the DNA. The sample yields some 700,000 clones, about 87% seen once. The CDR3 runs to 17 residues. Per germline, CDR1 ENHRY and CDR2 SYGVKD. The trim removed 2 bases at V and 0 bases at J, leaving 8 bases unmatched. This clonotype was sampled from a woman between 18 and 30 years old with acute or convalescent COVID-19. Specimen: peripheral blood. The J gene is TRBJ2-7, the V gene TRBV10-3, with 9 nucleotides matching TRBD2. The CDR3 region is CAISESRLAGISYEQYF. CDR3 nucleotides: TGTGCCATCAGTGAGAGTCGGCTAGCGGGGATCTCCTACGAGCAGTACTTC.